Following are 8 T cell receptor beta chains from one sample sequenced in a study of PD-L1 blockade in urothelial cancer. The table came from immunoSEQ multiplex PCR; TCRdb's copy has only in-frame clones and leaves some out. The table records about 82,000 clones, more than 85% of them present only once. Sequenced here: PBMCs, sampled around atezolizumab (anti-PD-L1) treatment. The receptors were sampled from a man aged 55 to 69 with urothelial cancer.

The genes are TRBV19 and TRBJ1-5; 7 nucleotides match TRBD1. CDR3 length: 16 amino acids. The V segment lost 4 bases and the J segment 3 bases; nucleotides outside the gene matches: 9. Germline-derived CDR1 and CDR2 are LNHDA and SQIVND (reference sequence). CDR3 sequence reads: CASSKAGTASNQPQHF. The CDR3 DNA reads as TGTGCCAGTAGTAAGGCCGGGACAGCCTCCAATCAGCCCCAGCATTTT.

This clone came up a few times. V is TRBV4-2 and J is TRBJ2-2; tentative D call: TRBD2 (6 bases). V was pared by 0 bases and J by 8 bases, with 13 bases between. CDR1 is LGHNA and CDR2 is YNFKEQ in the germline V gene. CDR3 length equals 15 residues. Here the CDR3 reads CASSQELAELGELFF. The CDR3 coding sequence is TGTGCCAGCAGCCAAGAACTAGCCGAGCTTGGGGAGCTGTTTTTT.

This chain links TRBV10-3 with TRBJ1-1, with D unclear. Germline V gives CDR1 ENHRY, CDR2 SYGVKD. Trimming cost V 3 bases and J 1 base, with 6 bases left between them. The CDR3 loop spans 13 amino acids. The DNA of the CDR3 is TGTGCCATCAGTGAACAACCGAACACTGAAGCTTTCTTT. Amino acid sequence: CAISEQPNTEAFF.

The rearrangement joins TRBV7-2 to TRBJ2-5; 10 nucleotides align to TRBD2. Germline trimming cut 5 bases from V and 5 bases from J; bases unmatched to any gene: 8. Per the germline V gene, CDR1 is SGHTA and CDR2 is FQGNSA. The CDR3 contains 15 residues. This chain's CDR3 is CASSNQRGGGETQYF. In DNA, the CDR3 is TGTGCCAGCAGCAACCAGCGGGGGGGAGGTGAGACCCAGTACTTC. Full variable domain (missing parts from reference TRBV7-2 and TRBJ2-5): GAGVSQSPSNKVTEKGKDVELRCDPISGHTALYWYRQSLGQGLEFLIYFQGNSAPDKSGLPSDRFSAERTGGSVSTLTIQRTQQEDSAVYLCASSNQRGGGETQYFGPGTRLLVL.

The genes are TRBV5-4 and TRBJ2-7, with TRBD1 matching over 10 bases. Per germline, CDR1 SGHNT and CDR2 YYREEE (reference sequence). The V segment lost 5 bases and the J segment 1 base; nucleotides outside the gene matches: 6. This CDR3 has 15 amino acids. CDR3 in DNA: TGTGCCAGCAGTTCCCCGGGACAGGGGTCCTACGAGCAGTACTTC. Translation: CASSSPGQGSYEQYF.

The chain has TRBV7-3 and TRBJ2-3; 10 nucleotides line up with TRBD1. V was clipped by 0 bases and J by 0 bases; unmatched bases: 3. There are 17 residues in the CDR3. Germline loops: CDR1 SGHTA, CDR2 FQGTGA. In DNA form, the CDR3 reads TGTGCCAGCAGCTTAACGGGGACAGGGGCCAGCACAGATACGCAGTATTTT. Its translation is CASSLTGTGASTDTQYF.

As DNA, the CDR3 is TGTGCCAGCAGCTTAGACGGTTACGCCTACGAGCAGTACTTC. Amino acids: CASSLDGYAYEQYF. The chain carries TRBV7-2 and TRBJ2-7; D unclear. V shed 1 base and J shed 2 bases, with 9 bases lying between them. The CDR3 totals 14 residues. CDR1 and CDR2 (germline): SGHTA, FQGNSA.

This clone came up once. The chain employs TRBV7-2 and TRBJ2-7, with TRBD2 matching over 8 bases. The CDR3 runs to 16 residues. J gave up 2 bases and V 4 bases, and 10 bases lay outside the gene matches. The germline V gene encodes CDR1 SGHTA and CDR2 FQGNSA. The CDR3 is CASSSTGAGAPYEQYF. The CDR3 nucleotides read TGTGCCAGCAGCTCGACTGGAGCGGGAGCACCCTACGAGCAGTACTTC.